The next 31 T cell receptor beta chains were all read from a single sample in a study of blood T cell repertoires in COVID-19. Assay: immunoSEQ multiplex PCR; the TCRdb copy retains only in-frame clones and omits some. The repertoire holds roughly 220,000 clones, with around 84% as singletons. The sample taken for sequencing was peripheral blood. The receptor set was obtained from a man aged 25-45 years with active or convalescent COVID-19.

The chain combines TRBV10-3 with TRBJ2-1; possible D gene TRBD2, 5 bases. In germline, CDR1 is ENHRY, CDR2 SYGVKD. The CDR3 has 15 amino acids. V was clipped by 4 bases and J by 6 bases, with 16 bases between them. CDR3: CAISASEGLSNEQFF. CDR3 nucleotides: TGTGCCATCAGTGCGTCAGAAGGACTTTCCAATGAGCAGTTCTTC.

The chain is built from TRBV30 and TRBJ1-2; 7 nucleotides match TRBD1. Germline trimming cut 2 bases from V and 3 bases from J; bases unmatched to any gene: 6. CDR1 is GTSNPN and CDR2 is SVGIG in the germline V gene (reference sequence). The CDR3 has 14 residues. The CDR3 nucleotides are TGTGCCTGGAGTTCACACAGGGGAGACTATGGCTACACCTTC. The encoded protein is CAWSSHRGDYGYTF.

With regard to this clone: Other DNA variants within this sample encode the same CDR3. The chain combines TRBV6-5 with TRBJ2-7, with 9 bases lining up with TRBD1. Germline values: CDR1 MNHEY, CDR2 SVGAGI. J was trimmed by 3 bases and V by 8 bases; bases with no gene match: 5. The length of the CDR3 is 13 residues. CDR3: CASSRTGDYEQYF. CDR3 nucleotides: TGTGCCAGCTCCCGGACAGGGGACTACGAGCAGTACTTC.

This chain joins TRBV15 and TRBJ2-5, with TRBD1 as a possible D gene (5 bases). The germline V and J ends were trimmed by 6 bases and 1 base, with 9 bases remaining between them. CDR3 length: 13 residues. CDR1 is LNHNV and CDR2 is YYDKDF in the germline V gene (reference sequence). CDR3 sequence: CATRRQGQETQYF. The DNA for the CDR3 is TGTGCCACCAGGCGGCAGGGCCAAGAGACCCAGTACTTC.

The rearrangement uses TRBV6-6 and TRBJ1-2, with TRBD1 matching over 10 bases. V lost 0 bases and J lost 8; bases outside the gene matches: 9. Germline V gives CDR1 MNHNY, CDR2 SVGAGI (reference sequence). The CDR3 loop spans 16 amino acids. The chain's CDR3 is CASSYSASGQGLGYTF. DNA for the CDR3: TGTGCCAGCAGTTACTCTGCTTCGGGACAGGGGTTGGGCTACACCTTC.

The CDR3 sequence is CASSPAQKVVGELFF. The CDR3 coding sequence is TGTGCCAGCAGCCCCGCACAGAAGGTGGTCGGGGAGCTGTTTTTT. V is TRBV28 and J is TRBJ2-2; D remains unclear. The CDR3 runs to 15 residues. V was trimmed by 6 bases and J by 7 bases, leaving 18 bases between them. Germline V gene sequence: CDR1 MDHEN, CDR2 SYDVKM.

The CDR3 here is CASSGDWYNEQFF. The CDR3 DNA is TGTGCCAGCAGTGGGGACTGGTACAATGAGCAGTTCTTC. The rearrangement joins TRBV7-2 to TRBJ2-1; possible D gene TRBD2, 6 bases. CDR3 length: 13 residues. The ends were cut back, 6 bases at V and 4 bases at J, with 10 bases in the middle. Germline V CDR1 and CDR2: SGHTA, FQGNSA. Full variable domain (outside the CDR3, taken from reference TRBV7-2 and TRBJ2-1): GAGVSQSPSNKVTEKGKDVELRCDPISGHTALYWYRQSLGQGLEFLIYFQGNSAPDKSGLPSDRFSAERTGGSVSTLTIQRTQQEDSAVYLCASSGDWYNEQFFGPGTRLTVL.

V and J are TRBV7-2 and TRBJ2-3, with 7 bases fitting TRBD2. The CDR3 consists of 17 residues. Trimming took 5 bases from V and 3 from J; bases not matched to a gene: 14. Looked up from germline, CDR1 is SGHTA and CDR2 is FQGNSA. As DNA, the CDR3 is TGTGCCAGCAGCACCAAATCCTCCGGGAGGTTGACAGATACGCAGTATTTT. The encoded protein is CASSTKSSGRLTDTQYF.

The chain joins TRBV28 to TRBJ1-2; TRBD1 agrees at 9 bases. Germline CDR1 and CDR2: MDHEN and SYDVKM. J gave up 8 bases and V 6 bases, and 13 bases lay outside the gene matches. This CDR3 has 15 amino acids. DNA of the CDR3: TGTGCCAGCAGCTTTGCTACAGGGGGCGAAAAGGGCTACACCTTC. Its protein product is CASSFATGGEKGYTF.

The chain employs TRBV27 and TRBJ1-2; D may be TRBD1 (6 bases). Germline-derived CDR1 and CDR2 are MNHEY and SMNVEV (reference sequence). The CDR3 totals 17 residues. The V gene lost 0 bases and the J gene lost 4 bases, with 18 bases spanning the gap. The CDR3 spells CASSLSGGPTLIYGYTF. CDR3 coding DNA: TGTGCCAGCAGTTTATCGGGGGGGCCTACCCTTATCTATGGCTACACCTTC.

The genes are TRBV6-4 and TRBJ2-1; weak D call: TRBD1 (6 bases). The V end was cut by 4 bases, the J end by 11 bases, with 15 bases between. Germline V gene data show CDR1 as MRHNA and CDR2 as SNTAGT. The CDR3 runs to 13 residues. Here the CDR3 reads CASSAEDSLKQFF. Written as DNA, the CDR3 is TGTGCCAGCAGTGCCGAGGACAGCCTAAAGCAGTTCTTC.

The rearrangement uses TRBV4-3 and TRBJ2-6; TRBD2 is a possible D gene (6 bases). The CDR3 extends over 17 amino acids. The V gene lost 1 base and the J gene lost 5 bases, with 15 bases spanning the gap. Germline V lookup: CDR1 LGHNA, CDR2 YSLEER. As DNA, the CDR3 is TGCGCCAGCAGCCAAGTGGGTGGGGGGAAATGGGCCAACGTCCTGACTTTC. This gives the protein CASSQVGGGKWANVLTF.

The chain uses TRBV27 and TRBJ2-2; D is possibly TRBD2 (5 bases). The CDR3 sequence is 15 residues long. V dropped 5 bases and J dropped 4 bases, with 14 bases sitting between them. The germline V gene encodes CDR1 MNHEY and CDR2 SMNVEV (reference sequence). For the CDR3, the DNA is TGTGCCAGCAGTCCAACCTCCGGGATCACCGGGGAGCTGTTTTTT. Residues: CASSPTSGITGELFF.

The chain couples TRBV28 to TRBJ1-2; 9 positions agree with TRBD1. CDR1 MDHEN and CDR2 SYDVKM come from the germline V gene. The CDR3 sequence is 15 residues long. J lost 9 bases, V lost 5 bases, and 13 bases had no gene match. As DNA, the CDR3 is TGTGCCAGCAGTCTAGGATCGCTGGGACAGGGTAGCTACACCTTC. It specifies CASSLGSLGQGSYTF.

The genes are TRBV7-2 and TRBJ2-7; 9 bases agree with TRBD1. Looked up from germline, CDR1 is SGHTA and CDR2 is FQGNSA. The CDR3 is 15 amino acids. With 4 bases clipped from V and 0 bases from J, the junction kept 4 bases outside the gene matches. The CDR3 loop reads CASSSGQGSSYEQYF. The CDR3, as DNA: TGTGCCAGCAGCTCCGGACAGGGGAGCTCCTACGAGCAGTACTTC.

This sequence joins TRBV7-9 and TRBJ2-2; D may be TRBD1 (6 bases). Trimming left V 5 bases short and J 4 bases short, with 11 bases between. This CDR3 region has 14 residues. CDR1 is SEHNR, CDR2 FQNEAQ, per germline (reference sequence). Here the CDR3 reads CASSIGQITGELFF. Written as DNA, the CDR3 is TGTGCCAGCAGCATAGGACAGATCACCGGGGAGCTGTTTTTT.

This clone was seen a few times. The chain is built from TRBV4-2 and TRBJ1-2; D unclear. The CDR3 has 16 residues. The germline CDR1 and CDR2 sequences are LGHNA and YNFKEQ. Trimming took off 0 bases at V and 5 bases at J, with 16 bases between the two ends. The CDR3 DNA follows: TGTGCCAGCAGCCAAGATGGGTCCGGGGTGGGGTATGGCTACACCTTC. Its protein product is CASSQDGSGVGYGYTF.

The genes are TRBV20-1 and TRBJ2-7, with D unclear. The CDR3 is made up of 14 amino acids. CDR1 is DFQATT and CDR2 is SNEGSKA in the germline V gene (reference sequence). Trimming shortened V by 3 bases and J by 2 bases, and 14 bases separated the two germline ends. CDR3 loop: CSASSPVPPYEQYF. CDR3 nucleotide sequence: TGCAGTGCTAGTTCGCCGGTCCCTCCCTACGAGCAGTACTTC.

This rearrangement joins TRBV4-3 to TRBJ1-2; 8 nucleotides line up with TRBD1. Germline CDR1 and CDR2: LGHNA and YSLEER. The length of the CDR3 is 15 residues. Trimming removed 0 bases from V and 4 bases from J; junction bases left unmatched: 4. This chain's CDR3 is CASSQEPGGGYGYTF. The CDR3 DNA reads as TGCGCCAGCAGCCAAGAACCAGGGGGCGGCTATGGCTACACCTTC.

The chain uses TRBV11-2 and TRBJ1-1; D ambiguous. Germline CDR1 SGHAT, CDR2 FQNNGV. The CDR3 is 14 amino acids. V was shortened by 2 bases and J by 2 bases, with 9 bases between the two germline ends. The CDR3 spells CASSLTNSNTEAFF. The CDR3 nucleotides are TGTGCCAGCAGCTTAACGAACAGTAACACTGAAGCTTTCTTT. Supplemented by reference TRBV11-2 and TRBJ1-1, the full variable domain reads EAGVAQSPRYKIIEKRQSVAFWCNPISGHATLYWYQQILGQGPKLLIQFQNNGVVDDSQLPKDRFSAERLKGVDSTLKIQPAKLEDSAVYLCASSLTNSNTEAFFGQGTRLTVV.

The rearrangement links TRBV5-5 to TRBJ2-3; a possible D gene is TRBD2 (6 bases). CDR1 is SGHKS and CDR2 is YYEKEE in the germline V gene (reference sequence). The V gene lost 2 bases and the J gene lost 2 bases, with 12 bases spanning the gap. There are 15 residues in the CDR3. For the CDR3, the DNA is TGTGCCAGCAGCTTATCTGGACTATACACAGATACGCAGTATTTT. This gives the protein CASSLSGLYTDTQYF.

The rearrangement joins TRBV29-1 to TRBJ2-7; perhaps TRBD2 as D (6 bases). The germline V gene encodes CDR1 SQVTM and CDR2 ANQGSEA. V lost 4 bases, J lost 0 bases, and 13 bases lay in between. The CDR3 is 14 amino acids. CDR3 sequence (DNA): TGCAGCGTTGCGGGAGACCTGAGCTCCTACGAGCAGTACTTC. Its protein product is CSVAGDLSSYEQYF.

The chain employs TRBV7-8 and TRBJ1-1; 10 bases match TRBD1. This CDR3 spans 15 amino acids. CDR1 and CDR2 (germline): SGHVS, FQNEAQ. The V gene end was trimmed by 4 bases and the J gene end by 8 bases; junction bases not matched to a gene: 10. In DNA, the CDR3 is TGTGCCAGCAGCTCCTTGAGACAGGGGGCGGGGGAAGCTTTCTTT. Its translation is CASSSLRQGAGEAFF. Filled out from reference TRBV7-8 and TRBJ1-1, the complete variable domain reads GAGVSQSPRYKVAKRGQDVALRCDPISGHVSLFWYQQALGQGPEFLTYFQNEAQLDKSGLPSDRFFAERPEGSVSTLKIQRTQQEDSAVYLCASSSLRQGAGEAFFGQGTRLTVV.

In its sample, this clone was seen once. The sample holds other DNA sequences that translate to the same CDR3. This chain's CDR3 is CASSTRLESYEQYF. The CDR3 coding sequence is TGTGCCAGTAGTACTAGACTAGAGTCCTACGAGCAGTACTTC. The chain joins TRBV19 to TRBJ2-7, with a tentative D call TRBD2 (6 bases). This CDR3 is 14 amino acids long. Germline V gene sequence: CDR1 LNHDA, CDR2 SQIVND (reference sequence). The V gene lost 4 bases and the J gene lost 1 base, with 11 bases spanning the gap.

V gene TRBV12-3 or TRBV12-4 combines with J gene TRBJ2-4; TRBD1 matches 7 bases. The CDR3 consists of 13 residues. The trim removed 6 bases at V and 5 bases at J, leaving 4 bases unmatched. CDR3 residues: CASSPGQENIQYF. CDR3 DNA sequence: TGTGCCAGCAGCCCCGGACAGGAAAACATTCAGTACTTC.

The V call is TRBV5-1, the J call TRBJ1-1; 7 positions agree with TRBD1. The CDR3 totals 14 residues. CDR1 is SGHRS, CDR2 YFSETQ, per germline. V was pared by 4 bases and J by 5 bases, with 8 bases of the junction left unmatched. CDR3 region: CASSGGQPGTEAFF. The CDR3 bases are TGCGCCAGCAGCGGGGGACAGCCGGGTACTGAAGCTTTCTTT. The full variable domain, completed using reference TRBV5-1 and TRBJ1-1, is KAGVTQTPRYLIKTRGQQVTLSCSPISGHRSVSWYQQTPGQGLQFLFEYFSETQRNKGNFPGRFSGRQFSNSRSEMNVSTLELGDSALYLCASSGGQPGTEAFFGQGTRLTVV.

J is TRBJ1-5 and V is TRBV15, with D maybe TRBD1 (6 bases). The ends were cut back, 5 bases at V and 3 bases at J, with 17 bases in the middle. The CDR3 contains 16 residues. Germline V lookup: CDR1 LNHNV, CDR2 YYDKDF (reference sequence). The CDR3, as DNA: TGTGCCACCAGCCAAGAGGGGGGGCAAGCCAATCAGCCCCAGCATTTT. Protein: CATSQEGGQANQPQHF.

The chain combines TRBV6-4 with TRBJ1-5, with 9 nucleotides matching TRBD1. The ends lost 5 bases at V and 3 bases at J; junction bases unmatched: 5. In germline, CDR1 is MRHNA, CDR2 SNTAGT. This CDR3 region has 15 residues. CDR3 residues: CASSPTGGHNQPQHF. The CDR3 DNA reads TGTGCCAGCAGTCCCACAGGGGGCCACAATCAGCCCCAGCATTTT.

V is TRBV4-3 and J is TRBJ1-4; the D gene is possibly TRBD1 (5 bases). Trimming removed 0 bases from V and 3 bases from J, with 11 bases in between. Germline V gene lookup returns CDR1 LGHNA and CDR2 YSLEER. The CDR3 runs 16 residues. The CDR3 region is CASSQDPRQPNEKLFF. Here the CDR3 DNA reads TGCGCCAGCAGCCAAGATCCCAGACAGCCTAATGAAAAACTGTTTTTT.

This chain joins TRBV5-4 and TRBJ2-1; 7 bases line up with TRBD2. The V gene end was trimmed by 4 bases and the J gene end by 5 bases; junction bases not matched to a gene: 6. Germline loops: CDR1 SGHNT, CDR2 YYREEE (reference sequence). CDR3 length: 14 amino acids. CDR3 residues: CASSPPGRDNEQFF. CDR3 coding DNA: TGTGCCAGCAGCCCACCTGGGAGGGACAATGAGCAGTTCTTC.

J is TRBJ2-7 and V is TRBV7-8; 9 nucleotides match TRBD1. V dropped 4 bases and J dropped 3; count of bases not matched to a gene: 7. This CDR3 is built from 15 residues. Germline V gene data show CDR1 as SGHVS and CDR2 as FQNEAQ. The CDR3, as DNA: TGTGCCAGCAGCTCAACCGGGACAGGGCTCTACGAGCAGTACTTC. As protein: CASSSTGTGLYEQYF.